The rows below give T cell receptor beta chains drawn from one sample of a study of CD8 T cells in Susac syndrome. TCRdb itself ran the immunoSEQ multiplex PCR reads through MiXCR, one entry per CDR3 protein. The sample has fewer than 350,000 distinct CDR3 sequences, approximately 91% seen once. Sequenced material: CD8+ T cells from PBMCs. Source of these receptors: a human donor with multiple sclerosis. Each CDR3 is given with its conserved first and last residue. Fields, in order: D gene, V gene, clone size, J gene, CDR3 protein, CDR3 DNA. D genes are given only for firm matches. Clone size is not always given. Where it is, it says once, few, many or a class for expanded clones.

D gene: NA
V gene: TRBV4-3
clone size: NA
J gene: TRBJ2-7
CDR3 protein: CASSQVEGLGEQYF
CDR3 DNA: TGCGCCAGCAGCCAAGTCGAGGGATTGGGCGAGCAGTACTTC

D gene: NA
V gene: TRBV11-2
clone size: NA
J gene: TRBJ2-3
CDR3 protein: CASSLNARDSDTQYF
CDR3 DNA: TGTGCCAGCAGCTTGAACGCCAGGGATTCAGATACGCAGTATTTT

D gene: NA
V gene: TRBV24-1
clone size: NA
J gene: TRBJ2-1
CDR3 protein: CATSEGGVSYNEQFF
CDR3 DNA: TGTGCCACCAGTGAAGGCGGGGTTTCCTACAATGAGCAGTTCTTC

D gene: NA
V gene: TRBV29-1
clone size: NA
J gene: TRBJ1-2
CDR3 protein: CSAGGYTF
CDR3 DNA: TGCAGCGCTGGGGGGTACACCTTC

D gene: TRBD1
V gene: TRBV20-1
clone size: NA
J gene: TRBJ1-2
CDR3 protein: CSARSRDRDYLTNYGYTF
CDR3 DNA: TGCAGTGCTAGGTCCCGGGACAGGGACTATCTGACCAACTATGGCTACACCTTC

D gene: NA
V gene: TRBV7-2
clone size: NA
J gene: TRBJ1-2
CDR3 protein: CASSLTGLGPNYGYTF
CDR3 DNA: TGTGCCAGCAGCTTAACGGGGTTGGGGCCTAACTATGGCTACACCTTC

D gene: TRBD2
V gene: TRBV4-3
clone size: NA
J gene: TRBJ2-1
CDR3 protein: CASSQQPGLAAYNEQFF
CDR3 DNA: TGCGCCAGCAGCCAGCAACCGGGACTAGCGGCCTACAATGAGCAGTTCTTC

D gene: NA
V gene: TRBV6-2/TRBV6-3
clone size: NA
J gene: TRBJ2-7
CDR3 protein: CASNPKNTYEQYF
CDR3 DNA: TGTGCCAGCAACCCTAAGAACACCTACGAGCAGTACTTC

D gene: TRBD1
V gene: TRBV20-1
clone size: NA
J gene: TRBJ2-7
CDR3 protein: CSADRSYEQYF
CDR3 DNA: TGCAGTGCGGACAGGAGTTACGAGCAGTACTTC

D gene: NA
V gene: TRBV29-1
clone size: NA
J gene: TRBJ2-7
CDR3 protein: CSVAVQGNEQYF
CDR3 DNA: TGCAGCGTCGCCGTTCAGGGCAACGAGCAGTACTTC

D gene: NA
V gene: TRBV6-6
clone size: few
J gene: TRBJ2-2
CDR3 protein: CASTNSGELFF
CDR3 DNA: TGTGCCAGCACTAACTCCGGGGAGCTGTTTTTT

D gene: TRBD1
V gene: TRBV12-3/TRBV12-4
clone size: NA
J gene: TRBJ1-5
CDR3 protein: CASNRGSNQPQHF
CDR3 DNA: TGTGCCAGCAACAGGGGTAGCAATCAGCCCCAGCATTTT

D gene: TRBD1
V gene: TRBV7-9
clone size: NA
J gene: TRBJ1-1
CDR3 protein: CAIPTQGAPTEAFF
CDR3 DNA: TGTGCCATCCCCACACAGGGGGCGCCCACTGAAGCTTTCTTT

D gene: NA
V gene: TRBV7-9
clone size: once
J gene: TRBJ2-3
CDR3 protein: CASTPPGVTDTQYF
CDR3 DNA: TGTGCCAGCACCCCGCCGGGGGTAACAGATACGCAGTATTTT

D gene: NA
V gene: TRBV28
clone size: NA
J gene: TRBJ1-2
CDR3 protein: CASSHQGDFNYGYTF
CDR3 DNA: TGTGCCAGCAGTCATCAGGGAGATTTTAACTATGGCTACACCTTC

D gene: NA
V gene: TRBV25-1
clone size: NA
J gene: TRBJ1-4
CDR3 protein: CASSDMGGTNEKLFF
CDR3 DNA: TGTGCCAGCAGTGACATGGGGGGCACTAATGAAAAACTGTTTTTT

D gene: NA
V gene: TRBV27
clone size: few
J gene: TRBJ2-7
CDR3 protein: CASSYRYTYEQYF
CDR3 DNA: TGTGCCAGCAGTTACCGGTATACCTACGAGCAGTACTTC

D gene: NA
V gene: TRBV19
clone size: NA
J gene: TRBJ1-2
CDR3 protein: CASSIVGTDPSYGYTF
CDR3 DNA: TGTGCCAGTAGTATAGTAGGAACAGACCCGTCCTATGGCTACACCTTC

D gene: NA
V gene: TRBV7-9
clone size: NA
J gene: TRBJ2-3
CDR3 protein: CASTGDWRSTDTQYF
CDR3 DNA: TGTGCCAGCACCGGGGACTGGAGGAGCACAGATACGCAGTATTTT

D gene: NA
V gene: TRBV27
clone size: NA
J gene: TRBJ1-1
CDR3 protein: CASSLSTAYYTEAFF
CDR3 DNA: TGTGCCAGCAGTTTATCAACAGCGTATTACACTGAAGCTTTCTTT

D gene: NA
V gene: TRBV7-9
clone size: NA
J gene: TRBJ2-5
CDR3 protein: CASSLAIGEETQYF
CDR3 DNA: TGTGCCAGCAGCTTAGCGATTGGGGAAGAGACCCAGTACTTC

D gene: TRBD1
V gene: TRBV19
clone size: NA
J gene: TRBJ1-5
CDR3 protein: CASRGEGGNQPQHF
CDR3 DNA: TGTGCCAGCAGGGGGGAGGGAGGCAATCAGCCCCAGCATTTT

D gene: NA
V gene: TRBV6-4
clone size: NA
J gene: TRBJ1-2
CDR3 protein: CASSDSSRAHGYTF
CDR3 DNA: TGTGCCAGCAGTGACTCTTCCAGGGCCCATGGCTACACCTTC

D gene: NA
V gene: TRBV10-3
clone size: few
J gene: TRBJ2-7
CDR3 protein: CAISGSGYYEQYF
CDR3 DNA: TGTGCCATCAGTGGGTCGGGGTACTACGAGCAGTACTTC

D gene: TRBD2
V gene: TRBV19
clone size: NA
J gene: TRBJ2-1
CDR3 protein: CASSMAAGGYNEQFF
CDR3 DNA: TGTGCCAGTAGTATGGCCGCGGGGGGTTACAATGAGCAGTTCTTC

D gene: NA
V gene: TRBV2
clone size: NA
J gene: TRBJ2-7
CDR3 protein: CASSAPTTGVF
CDR3 DNA: TGTGCCAGCAGTGCGCCAACTACAGGAGTCTTC